The clone carrying this TCR beta chain was found a few times. Its antigen is undetermined. The data are from a study of T cells in Graves' hyperthyroidism and ophthalmopathy. Notes on the study in general: For ophthalmopathy, model prediction preceded onset by a median approximately 6 months.

The investigators amplified TCR beta CDR3 regions from RNA transcripts. First-round RT-PCR of the TCR CDR3 relied on the HTBI primer set. TCRdb processed the multiplex PCR reads anew with MiXCR; each CDR3 protein has one entry. The sample shows roughly 200,000 distinct CDR3 sequences, less than 20% of them seen only once. CDR1 is SGHRS, CDR2 YFSETQ, per germline. The junction had 9 bases not matched to a gene; V was cut back by 2 bases and J by 8 bases. The CDR3 is 14 amino acids. The source of this sequence is a woman between 50 and 59 years old with Graves' hyperthyroidism. The chain couples TRBV5-1 to TRBJ1-2; 7 positions agree with TRBD1. The sequencing sample was made of blood. The CDR3, as DNA: TGCGCCAGCAGCTTATCGCAAGGGGGCGCGGGCTACACCTTC. Its protein product is CASSLSQGGAGYTF.